This T cell receptor beta chain was recorded in a study of blood T cells in healthy people across ages (dated by TCRdb to between 2014 and 2017). About the full investigation: In model experiments, template switching captured roughly one uniquely barcoded TCR beta cDNA molecule for every two T cells. Age-related changes in TCR beta repertoire diversity were measured in the study by deep sequencing normalized with unique cDNA molecular identifiers. Four age groups were formed from the donors: young (average 16 years), middle-aged (approximately 39), aged (roughly 58) and long-lived (roughly 81). For two donors (one aged 18 to 29 and one aged 80 or older), the study analyzed two additional independent replicas of 1 million unique cDNA reads from the same blood draw. On the study overall, not on this receptor specifically: Donor CMV infection status was unknown, potentially confounding age-related changes in expanded clonotypes. As age increased, observed TCR beta diversity per million T cells dropped in a roughly linear way, and a significant reduction was already evident by age 40. Since profiling was done on bulk unsorted PBMCs, naive and antigen-experienced compartments could not be conclusively compared. Compared with the aged group, more naive CD4+ T cells, fewer expanded clones and increased TCR diversity were shown by the long-lived group, suggesting age selection. Observed TCR beta diversity correlated strongly with the percentage of naive T cells measured by flow cytometry. Estimates of total diversity from one million sequenced T cells were regarded as lower bounds and underestimates.

The 35 to 40 donors, aged 6 to 90 years, were systemically healthy Caucasian individuals from Russia. About 9.1 milliliters of peripheral blood were collected from each donor into EDTA-treated Vacutainer tubes. Ficoll-Paque density-gradient centrifugation was used to isolate PBMCs, with at least 6 million obtained per sample. Trizol reagent was used to extract total RNA from PBMCs, with at least 5.5 micrograms per sample. For every donor, an aliquot of PBMCs went through flow cytometry to measure the percentages of naive CD45RAhigh/CD27high T cells. From the cysteine up to the phenylalanine, the CDR3 has a length of 12 residues. The sequence is cut down to CDR3 DNA, 36 bases in frame from base 1. CDR1 SQVTM and CDR2 ANQGSEA were looked up in the germline V gene. Library preparation employed 5' RACE. Sequencing took place on an Illumina HiSeq 2500. A second PCR of 7 to 11 cycles was performed with a sample-barcoded 5' primer and a J-beta primer mix. A template-switch 5' adaptor carrying 12 random nucleotides introduced a unique molecular identifier onto each TCR beta cDNA molecule. Each sample yielded at least 3 million CDR3-containing paired-end reads. The Mint cDNA synthesis kit, primed by a TRBC-specific oligonucleotide, was used to synthesize first-strand cDNA from all RNA. All cDNA was treated with uracil-DNA glycosylase and then went through a first 18-cycle PCR with the universal primers M1SS and BC2_uni_R. As for how the authors treated the data: For normalization, 1 million high-quality reads, each with a distinct molecular identifier, were randomly selected from each sample. Reads sharing molecular identifiers were discarded rather than binned into consensus sequences. MiTCR, with a Q25 quality threshold and the strictest error-elimination algorithm, was used for CDR3 identification, clonotype clustering and error correction. Lower-bound total TCR beta diversity was estimated with a nonparametric unseen species model using Euler transformation. In-frame beta chains were kept once TCRdb had trimmed the public reads at Q25 with fastp and called clones with MiXCR. Here each entry gathers all rows of one CDR3 protein and keeps the most common genes and DNA. The V and J calls reflect TCRdb's pipeline rather than the authors' work. A total of 700,000 to 900,000 distinct CDR3 sequences appear in this sample, roughly 24% of them only once. The ten top clones hold under 3% of the sample.

This clonotype was seen only a few times. The clone's antigen remains unknown. One end of the junction is discordant with germline, which a read error may explain. The data also belong to a second study, concerning T cells of mothers and their children. The second study also describes: Donors were nine systemically healthy Caucasian individuals: three mothers and their six children. cDNA synthesis consumed the entire amount of extracted RNA, loaded at approximately 1.6 ug RNA in each 15 ul reaction. In the second PCR, the M1S primer added sample barcodes and 2-4 random nucleotides. Over 8.5 million TCR beta CDR3 reads were obtained for each mother, and 3 million to 3.5 million reads were obtained for each child. Thymic selection shapes the output of TCR recombination in a similar way in related and unrelated pairs, and inherited differences have a minor effect. Normalized repertoire overlap in related mother-child pairs was always slightly higher than in unrelated mother-child pairs, but the difference was never significant. Persistent microchimeric T cell clones were not detected, at a sensitivity of 95 to 100 clones per million clonotypes. Deep NGS was used in the study to compare the TCR beta repertoires of mothers and children and to look for features that separate related mother-child pairs from unrelated individuals. The mean age was roughly 44 +/- 4 years for the mothers and about 12 +/- 4 years for the children. After adapter ligation was performed with NEBNext reagents, the libraries were sequenced on an Illumina HiSeq 2000 with 100+100 nt paired-end reads. To prevent cross-contamination, the mother and child libraries were prepared a month apart and were sequenced in separate runs. For each donor, somewhere between roughly 500,000 and 2,100,000 distinct TCR beta clonotypes were identified. Naive TCR beta clonotypes were estimated from low-frequency clonotypes matched to each donor's FACS-determined naive share, without sorting.

Recombination joined TRBV29-1 with TRBJ2-1; the D gene cannot be named for sure. The sample was blood. This receptor was taken from a boy younger than 18 in good health. CDR3 protein: CSVARSQETQHF. The nucleotide sequence reads as follows: TGCAGCGTTGCCCGTTCCCAAGAGACCCAGCACTTC.